The sequence of this TCR beta chain was determined in a study of blood T cell repertoires in COVID-19. Background on the study: The cDNA or gDNA used as material had been derived from T cells, B-cell-depleted T cells, or PBMCs.

Trimming pared 5 bases from V and 0 bases from J, leaving 6 bases between. Per the germline V gene, CDR1 is LGHDT and CDR2 is YNNKEL (reference sequence). The CDR3 contains 13 residues. Living in 24 US areas, the participants were between 18 and 89 years of age. Each participant's cohort was designated according to participant-reported clinical history. Symptom resolution, clearance, or two negative PCRs marked the recovered donors of Cohort 3. Method: immunoSEQ multiplex PCR; TCRdb's copy keeps in-frame clones and lacks some. Of about 230,000 clones listed, 87% were seen once; the top ten hold more than 10%. This clone was observed a handful of times.

This receptor was obtained from a man between 25 and 39 years old who had recovered from COVID-19. V gene TRBV3-1 (or the pseudogene TRBV3-2) combines with J gene TRBJ2-3; no clear D. The sample was PBMCs or T cells enriched from blood (not recorded which). CDR3 nucleotides: TGTGCCAGCAGCACTTATAGCACAGATACGCAGTATTTT. Its translation: CASSTYSTDTQYF.